The clone carrying this T cell receptor beta chain was seen only a few times. What it binds is not known. The germline gives CDR1 SGHRS, CDR2 YFSETQ. This CDR3 has 15 residues. Losses at the gene ends were 3 bases for V and 5 bases for J; bases not matched to a gene: 7. TCRdb called the 5' RACE reads again in MiXCR, with one record for every CDR3 protein. The profile shows about 840,000 distinct CDR3 sequences, about 10% of them singletons. The data are from a study of CD8 T cells in ankylosing spondylitis. Points from the study as a whole: Blood of patients with ankylosing spondylitis appeared to be characterized by a TCR beta motif of about eight highly homologous variants. Reactive arthritis synovial fluid and blood previously showed some of these motif variants.

Specimen: blood, either unsorted or a sorted T cell fraction (not recorded which). This rearrangement joins TRBV5-1 to TRBJ2-5; 10 bases are shared with TRBD2. This TCR was recovered from a male donor with ankylosing spondylitis. CDR3 protein: CASSWVTSGTETQYF. The CDR3 coding sequence is TGCGCCAGCAGCTGGGTCACTAGCGGGACTGAGACCCAGTACTTC. The entire variable domain, with the rest obtained from reference TRBV5-1 and TRBJ2-5, is as follows: KAGVTQTPRYLIKTRGQQVTLSCSPISGHRSVSWYQQTPGQGLQFLFEYFSETQRNKGNFPGRFSGRQFSNSRSEMNVSTLELGDSALYLCASSWVTSGTETQYFGPGTRLLVL.